The 28 T cell receptor beta chains reported below all come from one sample, sequenced in a study of cytomegalovirus exposure and HLA in healthy donors. Primers included in the PCR were 60 Vbeta and 13 Jbeta primers. The method was immunoSEQ multiplex PCR; TCRdb's version includes in-frame clones alone and lacks a portion of them. The data contain about 140,000 clones, 88% of them seen just once; the ten biggest clones take up more than 0.5%. Input material: PBMCs. These receptors all come from a woman in her forties in good health and CMV-seronegative.

The V gene is TRBV9, the J gene TRBJ2-2; 9 bases map to TRBD1. With 4 bases clipped from V and 4 bases from J, the junction kept 5 bases outside the gene matches. The CDR3 consists of 15 residues. Germline V lookup: CDR1 SGDLS, CDR2 YYNGEE. The CDR3 DNA reads as TGTGCCAGCAGCCTGTGGACAGGGGTCACCGGGGAGCTGTTTTTT. This sequence encodes CASSLWTGVTGELFF.

V gene TRBV6-5 combines with J gene TRBJ1-1; 9 bases agree with TRBD1. V was clipped by 8 bases and J by 2 bases; unmatched bases: 9. The CDR3 is made up of 15 amino acids. Germline V CDR1 and CDR2: MNHEY, SVGAGI. CDR3 DNA sequence: TGTGCCAGCTCCTCACAGGGGGCTGGAAACACTGAAGCTTTCTTT. Encoded protein: CASSSQGAGNTEAFF.

This clone was recorded only once. CDR3 nucleotide sequence: TGTGCCAGCAGCTTAGTGTTGGCGGGAGATACGCAGTATTTT. This encodes CASSLVLAGDTQYF. The V and J genes are TRBV7-6 and TRBJ2-3; the D gene is possibly TRBD2 (5 bases). The V gene's germline CDR1 is SGHVS and CDR2 FNYEAQ. The CDR3 loop spans 14 amino acids. V was shortened by 1 base and J by 5 bases, with 10 bases between the two germline ends.

The chain carries TRBV14 and TRBJ2-3; D remains ambiguous. The V end lost 0 bases, the J end lost 11 bases, and 12 bases lay between the germline ends. The CDR3 consists of 13 residues. CDR1 is SGHDN and CDR2 is FVKESK in the germline V gene. For the CDR3, the DNA is TGTGCCAGCAGCCAAGAACTCCGGTCGCTGCAGTATTTT. Amino acid sequence: CASSQELRSLQYF.

The V gene is TRBV19, the J gene TRBJ2-3, with 7 bases matching TRBD1. This CDR3 is built from 15 residues. Germline loops: CDR1 LNHDA, CDR2 SQIVND (reference sequence). J was trimmed by 3 bases and V by 6 bases; bases with no gene match: 9. The CDR3 protein is CASSEPRQGTDTQYF. The CDR3 DNA reads as TGTGCCAGTAGCGAACCCCGACAGGGTACAGATACGCAGTATTTT.

The rearrangement links TRBV11-2 to TRBJ2-5; 10 nucleotides align to TRBD1. CDR1 SGHAT and CDR2 FQNNGV come from the germline V gene. V gave up 1 base and J gave up 4 bases; unmatched junction bases: 3. There are 15 residues in the CDR3. CDR3 residues: CASSLARTGGETQYF. The CDR3 nucleotides are TGTGCCAGCAGCTTAGCTAGGACAGGGGGAGAGACCCAGTACTTC.

The rearrangement links TRBV7-9 to TRBJ2-1, with TRBD1 matching over 8 bases. V gave up 6 bases and J gave up 2 bases; unmatched junction bases: 6. Looked up from germline, CDR1 is SEHNR and CDR2 is FQNEAQ (reference sequence). The CDR3 runs to 15 residues. CDR3 DNA: TGTGCCAGCAGGAGGGACAGGACTACCTACAATGAGCAGTTCTTC. This translates into CASRRDRTTYNEQFF.

This chain joins TRBV10-3 and TRBJ2-1; 10 bases are a match to TRBD2. J lost 9 bases, V lost 6 bases, and 20 bases had no gene match. The CDR3 length is 18 residues. Per germline, CDR1 ENHRY and CDR2 SYGVKD. The CDR3 region is CAISRAGGPFLSSSEQFF. CDR3 coding DNA: TGTGCCATCAGCCGAGCGGGAGGGCCTTTCCTCAGCTCCAGTGAGCAGTTCTTC.

The V and J genes are TRBV7-6 and TRBJ2-7; TRBD2 matches at 7 bases. Germline trimming cut 8 bases from V and 4 bases from J; bases unmatched to any gene: 2. This CDR3 comprises 11 residues. Germline CDR1 is SGHVS and CDR2 is FNYEAQ. Here the CDR3 DNA reads TGTGCCAGCGGGGGGGATTACGAGCAGTACTTC. The encoded protein is CASGGDYEQYF.

Here the CDR3 reads CASSLGSYEQYF. The CDR3 nucleotides read TGTGCCAGCAGTTTGGGCAGCTACGAGCAGTACTTC. This rearrangement joins TRBV6-6 to TRBJ2-5; D uncertain. The J call could be wrong; TRBJ2-7 is a better fit for the DNA end. There are 12 residues in the CDR3. The germline CDR1 and CDR2 sequences are MNHNY and SVGAGI (reference sequence).

The chain recombines TRBV4-3 with TRBJ2-3; no firm D call. The V gene's germline CDR1 is LGHNA and CDR2 YSLEER. V was shortened by 0 bases and J by 0 bases, with 4 bases between the two germline ends. This CDR3 is 14 amino acids long. CDR3 bases: TGCGCCAGCAGCCAAGATTCTAGCACAGATACGCAGTATTTT. This translates into CASSQDSSTDTQYF.

The CDR3 DNA is TGTGCCACCAGCTTCAGGACAGCTAGCACAGATACGCAGTATTTT. The encoded protein is CATSFRTASTDTQYF. V usage is TRBV15 and J usage is TRBJ2-3, with D possibly matching TRBD1 (6 bases). CDR1 is LNHNV, CDR2 YYDKDF, per germline (reference sequence). The V end lost 5 bases, the J end lost 0 bases, and 12 bases lay between the germline ends. The length of the CDR3 is 15 residues.

The chain has TRBV19 and TRBJ2-1; 9 bases match TRBD2. Germline values: CDR1 LNHDA, CDR2 SQIVND (reference sequence). The junction had 14 bases not matched to a gene; V was cut back by 8 bases and J by 6 bases. The CDR3 loop spans 16 amino acids. CDR3 in amino acids: CASLPGRTSEGNEQFF. CDR3 nucleotides: TGTGCCAGTCTCCCGGGCCGGACTAGCGAGGGCAATGAGCAGTTCTTC.

The CDR3, as DNA: TGTGCCAGCAGTTGGAGGGACCGTTACACTGAAGCTTTCTTT. Encoded protein: CASSWRDRYTEAFF. The chain couples TRBV27 to TRBJ1-1, with a tentative D call TRBD1 (5 bases). CDR1 is MNHEY, CDR2 SMNVEV, per germline (reference sequence). Trimming left V 4 bases short and J 3 bases short, with 12 bases between. The CDR3 contains 14 residues.

The chain employs TRBV2 and TRBJ1-4, with 9 nucleotides matching TRBD1. The CDR3 extends over 13 amino acids. Per the germline V gene, CDR1 is SNHLY and CDR2 is FYNNEI. J gave up 11 bases and V 7 bases, and 8 bases lay outside the gene matches. CDR3 protein: CASTWTGVGKLFF. In DNA, the CDR3 is TGTGCCAGCACCTGGACAGGGGTTGGGAAACTGTTTTTT.

The chain is built from TRBV5-1 and TRBJ2-2, with D possibly matching TRBD1 (5 bases). Trimming cost V 0 bases and J 4 bases, with 16 bases left between them. This CDR3 is built from 17 residues. The germline CDR1 and CDR2 sequences are SGHRS and YFSETQ. CDR3 coding DNA: TGCGCCAGCAGCTTGGCCTTGAAGGCAGGGTCCACCGGGGAGCTGTTTTTT. Protein: CASSLALKAGSTGELFF. Using reference TRBV5-1 and TRBJ2-2 for the parts outside the CDR3, the full variable domain is KAGVTQTPRYLIKTRGQQVTLSCSPISGHRSVSWYQQTPGQGLQFLFEYFSETQRNKGNFPGRFSGRQFSNSRSEMNVSTLELGDSALYLCASSLALKAGSTGELFFGEGSRLTVL.

The gene calls are TRBV29-1 and TRBJ1-5; 11 nucleotides line up with TRBD1. Trimming at V came to 6 bases and at J to 5 bases, leaving 6 bases not matched to a gene. CDR3 length: 14 amino acids. Germline-derived CDR1 and CDR2 are SQVTM and ANQGSEA. The DNA of the CDR3 is TGCAGCGTCTGGGACAGGGGGAGGGATCAGCCCCAGCATTTT. It encodes CSVWDRGRDQPQHF.

The V gene is TRBV7-9, the J gene TRBJ1-2, with 7 bases that match TRBD1. The J segment lost 1 base and the V segment lost 1 base, leaving 3 bases of the junction unmatched. Germline CDR1 SEHNR, CDR2 FQNEAQ (reference sequence). The CDR3 covers 15 residues. CDR3: CASSLGQGINYGYTF. For the CDR3, the DNA is TGTGCCAGCAGCTTAGGACAGGGCATTAACTATGGCTACACCTTC.

The rearrangement links TRBV6-5 to TRBJ2-5; 10 bases map to TRBD2. The J call may be wrong; the DNA end is better matched by TRBJ2-7. CDR3 length equals 16 residues. CDR1 is MNHEY, CDR2 SVGAGI, per germline. The DNA of the CDR3 is TGTGCCAGCAGTTACTCTATTAGCGGGAGGTCCTACGAGCAGTACTTC. Translated: CASSYSISGRSYEQYF.

The rearrangement joins TRBV11-1 to TRBJ2-7, with D unclear. Per the germline V gene, CDR1 is SGHAT and CDR2 is FQDESV (reference sequence). CDR3 length equals 15 residues. Between the trimmed V and J ends, which lost 1 base and 0 bases, there was a span of 10 bases. The CDR3 here is CASSLGQAPSYEQYF. Here the CDR3 DNA reads TGTGCCAGCAGCTTAGGGCAGGCCCCCTCCTACGAGCAGTACTTC.

The CDR3 DNA reads TGCGCCAGCAGCCAAACACTAGCGGAGAGGCGGAACAATGAGCAGTTCTTC. Protein product: CASSQTLAERRNNEQFF. The chain uses TRBV4-3 and TRBJ2-1, with 8 bases aligning to TRBD2. CDR3 length: 17 amino acids. Germline CDR1 reads LGHNA; CDR2 reads YSLEER. V lost 2 bases, J lost 5 bases, and 11 bases stayed unmatched.

This chain links TRBV5-1 with TRBJ2-1; 7 nucleotides align to TRBD2. Unmatched junction bases numbered 8, after V lost 3 bases and J lost 5 bases. The CDR3 contains 15 residues. CDR1 SGHRS and CDR2 YFSETQ come from the germline V gene. The CDR3 loop is CASSSSAGVNNEQFF. The CDR3 DNA sequence: TGCGCCAGCAGCTCCTCCGCGGGAGTTAACAATGAGCAGTTCTTC.

This rearrangement joins TRBV10-3 to TRBJ2-7; 9 bases align to TRBD1. The CDR3 has 15 residues. V lost 0 bases and J lost 5; bases outside the gene matches: 5. Germline CDR1 ENHRY, CDR2 SYGVKD. Written as DNA, the CDR3 is TGTGCCATCAGTGAGTCGGCGGACAGGGGCCACGAGCAGTACTTC. Protein sequence: CAISESADRGHEQYF.

The rearrangement joins TRBV7-9 to TRBJ2-4; D is unresolved. Trimming removed 1 base from V and 7 bases from J, with 5 bases in between. Germline CDR1 reads SEHNR; CDR2 reads FQNEAQ (reference sequence). The CDR3 runs to 12 residues. The CDR3: CASSLDSNIQYF. CDR3 nucleotide sequence: TGTGCCAGCAGCTTAGACTCGAACATTCAGTACTTC.

The chain combines TRBV6-1 with TRBJ1-2, with a weak D call TRBD1 (6 bases). V was cut by 1 base and J by 3 bases, with 9 bases left in between. Germline CDR1 reads MNHNS; CDR2 reads SASEGT. This CDR3 is built from 14 residues. CDR3 sequence: CASSEDGGHYGYTF. DNA for the CDR3: TGTGCCAGCAGTGAAGACGGGGGGCACTATGGCTACACCTTC.

The chain combines TRBV27 with TRBJ2-7; 10 bases are a match to TRBD1. From germline, CDR1 is MNHEY and CDR2 SMNVEV (reference sequence). V trimming: 5 bases; J trimming: 5 bases; junction bases outside the gene matches: 6. The CDR3 extends over 14 amino acids. The CDR3 nucleotides read TGTGCCAGCAGTCCAGGGACAGGGGCGGACGAGCAGTACTTC. Translation gives CASSPGTGADEQYF.

As concerns this clone: One end of the junction fails to match germline, which may point to a read error. J is TRBJ2-4 and V is TRBV7-9; D unresolved. Per germline, CDR1 SEHNR and CDR2 FQNEAQ (reference sequence). This CDR3 region has 12 residues. CDR3 region: CSSSLDSNIQYF. In nucleotides, the CDR3 is TGTTCCAGCAGCTTAGACTCGAACATTCAGTACTTC.

This clone has more than one count but fewer than ten. The rearrangement uses TRBV7-6 and TRBJ2-7, with D possibly being TRBD2 (5 bases). The germline gives CDR1 SGHVS, CDR2 FNYEAQ. The CDR3 totals 14 residues. The V and J ends lost 4 bases and 2 bases respectively, with 12 bases between them. The CDR3 sequence: CASSSGLEPYEQYF. The CDR3 DNA sequence: TGTGCCAGCAGCTCTGGACTTGAACCCTACGAGCAGTACTTC.